Listed here is a single T cell receptor beta chain. The antigen is unknown. This record belongs to a study of beta chain features in type 1 diabetes. Study background: Analysis included about 110 million sorted cells drawn from all samples. Overall study results and limits: All four CD4+ subsets from Type 1 diabetes patients carried moderately but significantly shorter TCRB CDR3s. cDNA-based reads could over-represent cells with high TCR expression. Among type 1 diabetes patients, VDJ junctions had fewer insertions and more deletions.

Only one heparinised blood draw was taken per donor, and its volume averaged approximately 100 mL. The whole isolated RNA underwent reverse transcription, so sequencing captured expressed TCRB transcripts. Sequencing used immunoSEQ multiplex PCR; TCRdb keeps in-frame clones, though not all of them. The top ten hold 0.08% to 0.095% of the sample, which has approximately 160,000 clones, roughly 60% seen once. The CDR3 consists of 14 residues. With 1 base removed from V and 5 bases from J, the gap between germline ends came to 10 bases. The germline CDR1 and CDR2 sequences are SEHNR and FQNEAQ (reference sequence).

The rearrangement uses TRBV7-9 and TRBJ2-3, with TRBD1 as a possible D gene (6 bases). This clonotype originated in a man aged 25-45 years with type 1 diabetes. Material for sequencing was naive CD4+ T cells from blood. The CDR3 DNA reads as TGTGCCAGCAGCTTAGTCCGGGACAAAGATACGCAGTATTTT. It specifies CASSLVRDKDTQYF.